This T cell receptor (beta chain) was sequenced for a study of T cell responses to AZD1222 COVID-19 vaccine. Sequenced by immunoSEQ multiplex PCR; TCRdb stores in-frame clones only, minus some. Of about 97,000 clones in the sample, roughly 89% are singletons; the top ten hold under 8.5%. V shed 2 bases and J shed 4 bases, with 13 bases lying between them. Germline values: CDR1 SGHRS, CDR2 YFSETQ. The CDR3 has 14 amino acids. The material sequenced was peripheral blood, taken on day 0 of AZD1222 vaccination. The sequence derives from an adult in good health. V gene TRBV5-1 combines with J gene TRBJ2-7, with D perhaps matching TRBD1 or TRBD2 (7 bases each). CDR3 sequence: CASSLAGQKYEQYF. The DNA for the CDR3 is TGCGCCAGCAGCTTAGCGGGACAGAAGTACGAGCAGTACTTC.